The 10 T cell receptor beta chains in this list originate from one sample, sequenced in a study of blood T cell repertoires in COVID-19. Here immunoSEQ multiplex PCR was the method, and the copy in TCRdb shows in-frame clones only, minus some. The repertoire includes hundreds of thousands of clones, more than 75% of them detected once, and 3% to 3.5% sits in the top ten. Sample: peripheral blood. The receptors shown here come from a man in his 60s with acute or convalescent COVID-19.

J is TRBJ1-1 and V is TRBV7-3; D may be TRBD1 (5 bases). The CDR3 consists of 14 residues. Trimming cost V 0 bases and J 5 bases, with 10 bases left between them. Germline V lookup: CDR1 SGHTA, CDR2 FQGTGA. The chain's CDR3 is CASSLTPTVTEAFF. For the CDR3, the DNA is TGTGCCAGCAGCTTAACCCCGACAGTTACTGAAGCTTTCTTT.

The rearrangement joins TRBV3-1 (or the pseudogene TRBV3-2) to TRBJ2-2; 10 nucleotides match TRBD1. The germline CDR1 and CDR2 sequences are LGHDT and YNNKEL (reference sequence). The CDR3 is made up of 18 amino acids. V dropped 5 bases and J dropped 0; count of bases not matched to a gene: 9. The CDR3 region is CASSYLEDRGPNTGELFF. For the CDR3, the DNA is TGTGCCAGCAGCTACTTAGAAGACAGGGGGCCGAACACCGGGGAGCTGTTTTTT.

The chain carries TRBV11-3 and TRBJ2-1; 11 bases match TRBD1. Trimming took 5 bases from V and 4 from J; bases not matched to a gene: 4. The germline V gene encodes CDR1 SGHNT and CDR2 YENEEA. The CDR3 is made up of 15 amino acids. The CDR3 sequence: CASSQDRGLYNEQFF. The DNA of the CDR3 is TGTGCCAGCAGCCAGGACAGGGGGCTGTACAATGAGCAGTTCTTC.

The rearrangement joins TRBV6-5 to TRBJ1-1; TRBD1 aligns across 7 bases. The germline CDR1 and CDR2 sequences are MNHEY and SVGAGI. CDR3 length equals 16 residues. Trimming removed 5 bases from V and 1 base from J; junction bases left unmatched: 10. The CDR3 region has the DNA TGTGCCAGCAGTCACTACCCGACAGGGCCGAACACTGAAGCTTTCTTT. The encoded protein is CASSHYPTGPNTEAFF.

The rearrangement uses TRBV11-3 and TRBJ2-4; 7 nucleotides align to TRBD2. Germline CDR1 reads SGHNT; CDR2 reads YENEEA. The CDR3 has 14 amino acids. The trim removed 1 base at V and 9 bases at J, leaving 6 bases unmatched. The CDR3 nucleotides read TGTGCCAGCAGCTTAGGATCGGGGGAGGGCATTCAGTACTTC. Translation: CASSLGSGEGIQYF.

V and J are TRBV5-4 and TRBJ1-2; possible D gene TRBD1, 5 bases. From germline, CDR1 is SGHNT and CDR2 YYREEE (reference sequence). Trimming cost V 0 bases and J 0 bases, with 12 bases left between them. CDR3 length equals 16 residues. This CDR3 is CASSLAIQAANYGYTF. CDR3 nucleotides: TGTGCCAGCAGCTTGGCCATACAGGCAGCTAACTATGGCTACACCTTC. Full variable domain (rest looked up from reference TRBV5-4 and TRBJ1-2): ETGVTQSPTHLIKTRGQQVTLRCSSQSGHNTVSWYQQALGQGPQFIFQYYREEENGRGNFPPRFSGLQFPNYSSELNVNALELDDSALYLCASSLAIQAANYGYTFGSGTRLTVV.

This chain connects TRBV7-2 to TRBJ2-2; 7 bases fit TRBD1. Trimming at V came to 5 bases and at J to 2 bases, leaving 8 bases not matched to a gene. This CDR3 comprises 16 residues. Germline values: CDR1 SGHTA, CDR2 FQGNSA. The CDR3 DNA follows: TGTGCCAGCAGCGCACAGGGGTCCCTAAACACCGGGGAGCTGTTTTTT. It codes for CASSAQGSLNTGELFF.

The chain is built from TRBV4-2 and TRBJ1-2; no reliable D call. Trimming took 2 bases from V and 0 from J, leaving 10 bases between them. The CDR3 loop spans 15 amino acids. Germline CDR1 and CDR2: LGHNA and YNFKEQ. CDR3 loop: CASSQRGSANYGYTF. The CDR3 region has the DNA TGTGCCAGCAGCCAAAGAGGATCCGCTAACTATGGCTACACCTTC.

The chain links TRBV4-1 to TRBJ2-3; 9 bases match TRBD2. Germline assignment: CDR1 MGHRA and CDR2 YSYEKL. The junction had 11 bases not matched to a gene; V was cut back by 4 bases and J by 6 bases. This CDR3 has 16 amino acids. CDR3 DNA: TGCGCCAGCAGCCGAGAAGCGGGGGGCGTTCTCGATACGCAGTATTTT. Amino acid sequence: CASSREAGGVLDTQYF.

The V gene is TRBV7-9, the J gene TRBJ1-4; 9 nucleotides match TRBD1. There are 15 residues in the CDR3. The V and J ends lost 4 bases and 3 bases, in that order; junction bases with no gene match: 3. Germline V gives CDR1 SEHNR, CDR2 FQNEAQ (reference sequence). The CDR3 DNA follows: TGTGCCAGCAGCTCACGGACAGGGGCTAATGAAAAACTGTTTTTT. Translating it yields CASSSRTGANEKLFF. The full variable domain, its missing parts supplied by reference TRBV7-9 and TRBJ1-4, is DTGVSQNPRHKITKRGQNVTFRCDPISEHNRLYWYRQTLGQGPEFLTYFQNEAQLEKSRLLSDRFSAERPKGSFSTLEIQRTEQGDSAMYLCASSSRTGANEKLFFGSGTQLSVL.